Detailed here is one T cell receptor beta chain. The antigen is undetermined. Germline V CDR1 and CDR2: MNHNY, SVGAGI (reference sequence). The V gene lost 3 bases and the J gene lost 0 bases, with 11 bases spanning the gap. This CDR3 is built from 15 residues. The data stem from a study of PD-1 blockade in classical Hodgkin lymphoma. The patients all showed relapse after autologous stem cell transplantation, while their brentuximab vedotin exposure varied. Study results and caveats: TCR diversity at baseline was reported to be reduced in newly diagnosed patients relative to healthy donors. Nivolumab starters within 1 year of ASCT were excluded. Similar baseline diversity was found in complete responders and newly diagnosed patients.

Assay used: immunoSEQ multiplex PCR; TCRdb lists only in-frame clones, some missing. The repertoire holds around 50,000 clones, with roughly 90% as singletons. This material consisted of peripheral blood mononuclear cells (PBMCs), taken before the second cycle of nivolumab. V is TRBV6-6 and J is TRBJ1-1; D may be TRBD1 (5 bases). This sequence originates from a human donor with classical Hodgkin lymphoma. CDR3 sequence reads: CASSYSRDLNTEAFF. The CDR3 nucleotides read TGTGCCAGCAGTTATTCCCGGGACCTGAACACTGAAGCTTTCTTT.